This T cell receptor beta chain was found in a study of shared clonotypes between healthy human individuals. About the study: Aged between 18 and 49, the donors were a couple of women and three men.

This CDR3 comprises 14 residues. The V and J ends lost 9 bases and 5 bases, in that order; junction bases with no gene match: 9. Ten immunoSEQ deep assay plates held the unsorted PBMC DNA. The table came from immunoSEQ multiplex PCR; TCRdb's copy has only in-frame clones and leaves some out. There are 470,000 or so clones in the sample; 65% to 85% occur only once, and 12% lies in the top ten. The chain carries TRBV23-1 and TRBJ2-7, with 11 bases identical to TRBD1. TRBV23-1 counts as an open reading frame of uncertain function. The sequence came from a woman aged 35 to 49 in good health. Some clones in this sample may be carry-over from other donors' samples. The sequenced sample was PBMCs. This CDR3 reads CARLDRDRGNEQYF. DNA for the CDR3: TGCGCCAGACTCGACCGGGACAGGGGGAACGAGCAGTACTTC.